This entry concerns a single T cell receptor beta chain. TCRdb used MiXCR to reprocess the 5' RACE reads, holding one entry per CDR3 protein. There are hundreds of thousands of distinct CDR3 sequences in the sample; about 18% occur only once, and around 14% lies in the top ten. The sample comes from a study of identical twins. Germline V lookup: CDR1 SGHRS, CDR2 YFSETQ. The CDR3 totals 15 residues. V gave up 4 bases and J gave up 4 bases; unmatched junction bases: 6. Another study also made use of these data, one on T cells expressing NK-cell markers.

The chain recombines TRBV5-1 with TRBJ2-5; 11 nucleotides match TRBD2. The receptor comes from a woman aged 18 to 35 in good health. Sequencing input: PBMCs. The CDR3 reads CASSLLAGDGETQYF. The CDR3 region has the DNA TGCGCCAGCAGCCTACTAGCGGGAGACGGAGAGACCCAGTACTTC.